One T cell receptor (beta chain) is described in this entry. The antigen remains unidentified. Sequencing was at deep level. The data were produced by immunoSEQ multiplex PCR, yet TCRdb's version contains in-frame clones alone and is incomplete. The repertoire consists of a few million clones, with approximately 95% occurring once and the leading ten covering 0.13%. This record comes from a study of shared clonotypes between healthy human individuals. Study details: A couple of women and a few men aged 18 to 49 made up the donors. A donor's plate count was three for CD4 naive and three for CD4 memory; CD8 naive had two and CD8 memory one. Study-wide results and limits: Sequencing depth was expected to affect clonotype sharing among donors.

The origin of this receptor is a young man in good health. The sample was naive CD4+ T cells sorted from blood. This sample's subset: CD45RA+ positively selected.

CDR3: CATGQGGYEQYF. DNA of the CDR3: TGTGCCACCGGACAGGGAGGGTACGAGCAGTACTTC. The J gene is TRBJ2-7, the V gene TRBV2; possible D gene TRBD1, 8 bases. With 10 bases removed from V and 4 bases from J, the gap between germline ends came to 14 bases. There are 12 residues in the CDR3. In germline, CDR1 is SNHLY, CDR2 FYNNEI.